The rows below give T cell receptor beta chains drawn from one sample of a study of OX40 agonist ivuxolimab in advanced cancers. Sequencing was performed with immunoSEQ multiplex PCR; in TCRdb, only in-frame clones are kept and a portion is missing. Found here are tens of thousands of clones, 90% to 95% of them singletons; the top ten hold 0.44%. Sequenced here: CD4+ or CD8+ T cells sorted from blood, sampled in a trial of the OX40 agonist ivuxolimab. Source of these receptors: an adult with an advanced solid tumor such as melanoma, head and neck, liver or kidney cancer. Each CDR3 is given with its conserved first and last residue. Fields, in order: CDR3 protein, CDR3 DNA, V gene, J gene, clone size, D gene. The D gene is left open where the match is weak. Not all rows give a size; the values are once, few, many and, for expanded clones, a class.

CDR3: CASGREVAGGTDTQYF; DNA: TGTGCTAGTGGCCGAGAAGTAGCGGGAGGCACAGATACGCAGTATTTT; V: TRBV12-5; J: TRBJ2-3; size: NA; D: TRBD2
CDR3: CASSMVGTGDQETQYF; DNA: TGTGCCAGTAGTATGGTCGGGACGGGGGACCAAGAGACCCAGTACTTC; V: TRBV19; J: TRBJ2-5; size: once; D: NA
CDR3: CASSLRELHEKLFF; DNA: TGTGCCAGCAGCTTAAGGGAGTTACATGAAAAACTGTTTTTT; V: TRBV7-9; J: TRBJ1-4; size: NA; D: NA
CDR3: CAISPQAGRGRNTGELFF; DNA: TGTGCCATCAGTCCCCAGGCGGGCAGGGGGCGGAACACCGGGGAGCTGTTTTTT; V: TRBV10-3; J: TRBJ2-2; size: NA; D: TRBD1
CDR3: CAISVGSGRALSGGANVLTF; DNA: TGTGCCATCAGTGTCGGTAGCGGGAGGGCCTTATCGGGTGGGGCCAACGTCCTGACTTTC; V: TRBV10-3; J: TRBJ2-6; size: NA; D: TRBD2
CDR3: CASSNSGTEETQYF; DNA: TGTGCCAGCAGCAACTCCGGGACAGAAGAGACCCAGTACTTC; V: TRBV11-3; J: TRBJ2-5; size: NA; D: TRBD1
CDR3: CASSSPVGRETQYF; DNA: TGTGCCAGCAGCAGTCCTGTCGGAAGAGAGACCCAGTACTTC; V: TRBV9; J: TRBJ2-5; size: NA; D: NA
CDR3: CAIRSTENTGELFF; DNA: TGTGCCATCAGGTCCACAGAGAACACCGGGGAGCTGTTTTTT; V: TRBV10-3; J: TRBJ2-2; size: NA; D: NA
CDR3: CASSPRPGGTDTQYF; DNA: TGTGCCAGCAGCCCCAGGCCAGGGGGCACAGATACGCAGTATTTT; V: TRBV11-3; J: TRBJ2-3; size: NA; D: NA
CDR3: CASSPTGDTGELFF; DNA: TGTGCCAGCTCCCCGACAGGGGACACCGGGGAGCTGTTTTTT; V: TRBV18; J: TRBJ2-2; size: NA; D: TRBD1
CDR3: CASSYDSVKTQYF; DNA: TGTGCCAGCAGTTACGACTCCGTCAAGACCCAGTACTTC; V: TRBV6-5; J: TRBJ2-5; size: NA; D: NA
CDR3: CASSYSQDGANYGYTF; DNA: TGTGCCAGCAGTTACTCGCAGGACGGCGCTAACTATGGCTACACCTTC; V: TRBV6-6; J: TRBJ1-2; size: NA; D: NA
CDR3: CASSAGTGLSQPQHF; DNA: TGTGCCAGCAGCGCCGGGACAGGGTTGAGTCAGCCCCAGCATTTT; V: TRBV2; J: TRBJ1-5; size: once; D: TRBD1
CDR3: CASSTAPLALASSYNEQFF; DNA: TGTGCCAGTAGTACTGCACCATTAGCGCTTGCTAGCTCCTACAATGAGCAGTTCTTC; V: TRBV19; J: TRBJ2-1; size: NA; D: NA
CDR3: CAWSKRGDNQPQHF; DNA: TGTGCCTGGAGTAAGAGGGGAGATAATCAGCCCCAGCATTTT; V: TRBV30; J: TRBJ1-5; size: NA; D: NA
CDR3: CASSLELGNQPQHF; DNA: TGTGCCAGCAGCTTGGAGCTTGGGAATCAGCCCCAGCATTTT; V: TRBV5-5; J: TRBJ1-5; size: NA; D: NA
CDR3: CASSLGQAAYSTF; DNA: TGTGCCAGCAGCTTGGGGCAGGCCGCTTACAGCACCTTC; V: TRBV5-6; J: TRBJ1-2; size: NA; D: NA
CDR3: CASSIGSSGSDEQYF; DNA: TGTGCCAGTAGTATAGGCTCTTCGGGAAGCGACGAGCAGTACTTC; V: TRBV19; J: TRBJ2-7; size: NA; D: NA
CDR3: CASSLVGGSDNEQFF; DNA: TGTGCCAGCAGTCTCGTCGGGGGATCGGACAATGAGCAGTTCTTC; V: TRBV11-3; J: TRBJ2-1; size: NA; D: NA
CDR3: CASSEGLALRAKNIQYF; DNA: TGTGCCAGCAGTGAAGGTCTGGCGCTCAGAGCCAAAAACATTCAGTACTTC; V: TRBV6-1; J: TRBJ2-4; size: NA; D: NA
CDR3: CASSALAGATNEQFF; DNA: TGCGCCAGCAGCGCGCTAGCGGGAGCTACCAATGAGCAGTTCTTC; V: TRBV5-1; J: TRBJ2-1; size: NA; D: TRBD2
CDR3: CASRQGVPDTQYF; DNA: TGTGCCAGCAGACAGGGCGTCCCAGATACGCAGTATTTT; V: TRBV6-5; J: TRBJ2-3; size: NA; D: NA
CDR3: CASSLGTVGEQYF; DNA: TGTGCCAGCAGCTTGGGGACGGTGGGGGAGCAGTACTTC; V: TRBV5-6; J: TRBJ2-7; size: NA; D: NA
CDR3: CASTLGGYFEQYF; DNA: TGTGCCAGCACCCTGGGGGGCTACTTCGAGCAGTACTTC; V: TRBV28; J: TRBJ2-7; size: once; D: NA
CDR3: CASSIGGDEQFF; DNA: TGTGCCAGTAGTATAGGTGGGGATGAGCAGTTCTTC; V: TRBV19; J: TRBJ2-1; size: NA; D: NA
CDR3: CASTQRADSYNEQFF; DNA: TGTGCCAGCACCCAGCGAGCTGATTCCTACAATGAGCAGTTCTTC; V: TRBV7-2; J: TRBJ2-1; size: NA; D: NA
CDR3: CASSVGTGGYQPQHF; DNA: TGTGCCAGCAGTGTCGGGACAGGGGGCTATCAGCCCCAGCATTTT; V: TRBV6-1; J: TRBJ1-5; size: NA; D: TRBD1
CDR3: CASSGTGAEPNYGYTF; DNA: TGTGCCAGCAGTGGGACAGGGGCGGAACCTAACTATGGCTACACCTTC; V: TRBV6-1; J: TRBJ1-2; size: NA; D: TRBD1
CDR3: CSVESGDTQYF; DNA: TGCAGCGTTGAGTCAGGAGATACGCAGTATTTT; V: TRBV29-1; J: TRBJ2-3; size: NA; D: NA
CDR3: CASSIGEVYEQYF; DNA: TGTGCCAGTAGTATAGGGGAGGTCTACGAGCAGTACTTC; V: TRBV19; J: TRBJ2-7; size: NA; D: NA
CDR3: CASSLGTGNQPQHF; DNA: TGTGCCAGCAGCTTGGGGACAGGGAATCAGCCCCAGCATTTT; V: TRBV7-6; J: TRBJ1-5; size: NA; D: TRBD1
CDR3: CASSLGPTSGSFNEQFF; DNA: TGTGCCAGCAGCTTAGGCCCGACTAGCGGGAGTTTCAATGAGCAGTTCTTC; V: TRBV13; J: TRBJ2-1; size: NA; D: TRBD2
CDR3: CASSLAATGREAFF; DNA: TGCGCCAGCAGCTTGGCCGCGACAGGGAGAGAAGCTTTCTTT; V: TRBV5-1; J: TRBJ1-1; size: few; D: TRBD1
CDR3: CASSLRGRHNEQYF; DNA: TGTGCCAGCAGCTTACGCGGGAGACATAACGAGCAGTACTTC; V: TRBV7-2; J: TRBJ2-7; size: NA; D: TRBD2
CDR3: CASTGTGFYGYTF; DNA: TGTGCCAGCACAGGGACGGGATTCTATGGCTACACCTTC; V: TRBV28; J: TRBJ1-2; size: NA; D: NA
CDR3: CASSAGQGTNQPQHF; DNA: TGTGCCAGCAGCGCGGGACAGGGCACCAATCAGCCCCAGCATTTT; V: TRBV5-4; J: TRBJ1-5; size: NA; D: TRBD1
CDR3: CASSEEIGTGGKDEQFF; DNA: TGCGCCAGCAGTGAGGAGATCGGGACAGGGGGGAAGGATGAGCAGTTCTTC; V: TRBV10-1; J: TRBJ2-1; size: once; D: TRBD1
CDR3: CASSTTGLREGYTF; DNA: TGTGCCAGCTCAACTACAGGGCTAAGAGAAGGCTACACCTTC; V: TRBV18; J: TRBJ1-2; size: medium-sized; D: NA
CDR3: CASRDRGFGSGNTIYF; DNA: TGTGCCAGTCGGGACAGGGGCTTCGGCTCTGGAAACACCATATATTTT; V: TRBV2; J: TRBJ1-3; size: NA; D: TRBD1
CDR3: CASSLSAARGLDEQYF; DNA: TGTGCCAGCAGCTTATCGGCGGCCAGGGGGTTGGACGAGCAGTACTTC; V: TRBV7-6; J: TRBJ2-7; size: NA; D: TRBD1
CDR3: CASRRQLTYEQYF; DNA: TGTGCCAGCAGGCGACAGCTCACCTACGAGCAGTACTTC; V: TRBV6-6; J: TRBJ2-7; size: NA; D: NA
CDR3: CASSQAGSGANVLTF; DNA: TGCGCCAGCAGCCAAGCAGGCTCTGGGGCCAACGTCCTGACTTTC; V: TRBV4-3; J: TRBJ2-6; size: NA; D: NA
CDR3: CASSYERNTEAFF; DNA: TGTGCCAGCAGTTACGAACGGAACACTGAAGCTTTCTTT; V: TRBV6-5; J: TRBJ1-1; size: NA; D: NA